The sequence of this T cell receptor (beta chain) was determined in a study of blood T cell repertoires in COVID-19. Turning to the study itself: There were acute and convalescent COVID-19 samples, and they came from the United States, Italy and Spain. T cells, B-cell-depleted T cells, or PBMCs provided the cDNA or gDNA that served as material.

Recruited during active infection, patients (from Seattle) were subsequently followed longitudinally. V was cut by 8 bases and J by 8 bases, with 21 bases left in between. This CDR3 is built from 14 residues. Germline loops: CDR1 LNHDA, CDR2 SQIVND (reference sequence). Some clones are missing from TCRdb's copy, which holds only in-frame ones; the method was immunoSEQ multiplex PCR. This sample yields around 270,000 clones, of which approximately 83% are seen a single time; 15% to 18% belongs to the top ten. The specimen sequenced was peripheral blood. The clonotype was recovered from a person aged 70 to 79 with COVID-19, enrolled during active disease. The chain is built from TRBV19 and TRBJ1-2; weak D call: TRBD1 (6 bases). The CDR3 bases are TGTGCCAGTTATACAGGGAAGGAGTGGTACGGCTACACCTTC. Protein: CASYTGKEWYGYTF.